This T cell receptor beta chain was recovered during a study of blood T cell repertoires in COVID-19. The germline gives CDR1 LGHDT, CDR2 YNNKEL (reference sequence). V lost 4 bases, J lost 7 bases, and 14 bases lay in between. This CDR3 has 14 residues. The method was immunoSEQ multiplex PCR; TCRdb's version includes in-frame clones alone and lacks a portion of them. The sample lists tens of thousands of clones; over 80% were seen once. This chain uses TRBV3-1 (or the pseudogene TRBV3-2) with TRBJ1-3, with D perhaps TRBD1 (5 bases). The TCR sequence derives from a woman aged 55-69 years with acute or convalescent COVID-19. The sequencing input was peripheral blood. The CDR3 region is CASSRRGGGNTIYF. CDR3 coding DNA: TGTGCCAGCAGCCGCCGCGGGGGAGGGAACACCATATATTTT.